The 27 T cell receptor beta chains below were found in one sample sequenced in a study of T cell responses to AZD1222 COVID-19 vaccine. This table comes from immunoSEQ multiplex PCR, and its TCRdb copy is limited to in-frame clones, with some not included. This sample yields about 150,000 clones, of which around 86% are seen a single time; roughly 9.7% belongs to the top ten. The specimen comprised peripheral blood, sampled 28 days after the second AZD1222 dose. Source of these receptors: an adult who received the AZD1222 COVID-19 vaccine.

The chain carries TRBV21-1 and TRBJ2-2; the DNA was not used to check the table's D call, TRBD2. TRBV21-1 counts as a pseudogene. The CDR3 is made up of 15 amino acids. The chain's CDR3 is CASSSGRGNTGELFF. The CDR3 DNA reads TGTGCCAGCAGCAGCGGGAGAGGAAACACCGGGGAGCTGTTTTTT.

The chain has TRBV20-1 and TRBJ2-3; D is ambiguous. V lost 4 bases to trimming and J lost 7 bases, with 9 bases between them. The length of the CDR3 is 11 residues. Germline CDR1 and CDR2: DFQATT and SNEGSKA (reference sequence). CDR3 bases: TGCAGTGCTACCCCCAGTAATACGCAGTATTTT. This encodes CSATPSNTQYF.

V gene TRBV5-4 combines with J gene TRBJ2-7; 7 nucleotides agree with TRBD1. CDR3 length: 13 residues. Germline V gives CDR1 SGHNT, CDR2 YYREEE (reference sequence). V shed 4 bases and J 7 bases; nucleotides not matched to a gene: 8. The CDR3 loop is CASSQTGVEEQYF. CDR3 DNA: TGTGCCAGCAGCCAAACAGGGGTAGAAGAGCAGTACTTC.

This chain connects TRBV28 to TRBJ2-4; 9 nucleotides align to TRBD1. Germline V gene sequence: CDR1 MDHEN, CDR2 SYDVKM. The CDR3 runs to 16 residues. V trimming: 5 bases; J trimming: 3 bases; junction bases outside the gene matches: 8. The DNA of the CDR3 is TGTGCCAGCAGTGACGGACAGGGGCCAGGCAAAAACATTCAGTACTTC. It yields the protein CASSDGQGPGKNIQYF. The variable domain in full, with the rest retrieved from reference TRBV28 and TRBJ2-4, is DVKVTQSSRYLVKRTGEKVFLECVQDMDHENMFWYRQDPGLGLRLIYFSYDVKMKEKGDIPEGYSVSREKKERFSLILESASTNQTSMYLCASSDGQGPGKNIQYFGAGTRLSVL.

This chain links TRBV7-2 with TRBJ2-7; D possibly corresponds to TRBD1 (6 bases). Germline V gene data show CDR1 as SGHTA and CDR2 as FQGNSA. The ends were cut back, 5 bases at V and 6 bases at J, with 14 bases in the middle. This CDR3 has 13 residues. The chain's CDR3 is CASSRDAGAEQYF. The CDR3 region has the DNA TGTGCCAGCAGCCGTGACGCAGGGGCCGAGCAGTACTTC.

This chain connects TRBV7-8 to TRBJ1-3; no clear D. From germline, CDR1 is SGHVS and CDR2 FQNEAQ. CDR3 length: 12 amino acids. Trimming shortened V by 0 bases and J by 8 bases, and 5 bases separated the two germline ends. The CDR3 DNA sequence: TGTGCCAGCAGCTTAGCCGGGGACACCATATATTTT. Amino acids: CASSLAGDTIYF.

This chain joins TRBV5-6 and TRBJ2-1; 8 nucleotides line up with TRBD1. J gave up 8 bases and V 0 bases, and 4 bases lay outside the gene matches. CDR1 SGHDT and CDR2 YYEEEE come from the germline V gene. CDR3 length equals 14 residues. The DNA for the CDR3 is TGTGCCAGCAGCTTGGGGACAGGGTCGGATGAGCAGTTCTTC. This gives the protein CASSLGTGSDEQFF. The full variable domain, rest sourced from reference TRBV5-6 and TRBJ2-1, is DAGVTQSPTHLIKTRGQQVTLRCSPKSGHDTVSWYQQALGQGPQFIFQYYEEEERQRGNFPDRFSGHQFPNYSSELNVNALLLGDSALYLCASSLGTGSDEQFFGPGTRLTVL.

The chain is built from TRBV11-2 and TRBJ1-4, with D possibly matching TRBD1 (6 bases). Germline V gene lookup returns CDR1 SGHAT and CDR2 FQNNGV. This CDR3 region has 13 residues. The V end was cut by 5 bases, the J end by 7 bases, with 11 bases between. CDR3 loop: CASSRGTSEKLFF. The CDR3 DNA is TGTGCCAGCAGCCGTGGGACAAGTGAAAAACTGTTTTTT. Filled out from reference TRBV11-2 and TRBJ1-4, the complete variable domain reads EAGVAQSPRYKIIEKRQSVAFWCNPISGHATLYWYQQILGQGPKLLIQFQNNGVVDDSQLPKDRFSAERLKGVDSTLKIQPAKLEDSAVYLCASSRGTSEKLFFGSGTQLSVL.

The V gene is TRBV27, the J gene TRBJ2-1; 11 bases fit TRBD2. With V trimmed by 6 bases and J by 2 bases, 24 bases remained unmatched. Per germline, CDR1 MNHEY and CDR2 SMNVEV (reference sequence). The CDR3 is made up of 22 amino acids. The CDR3 loop reads CASSHKGPPSGRRGHTYNEQFF. In nucleotides, the CDR3 is TGTGCCAGCAGCCACAAAGGCCCCCCTAGCGGGAGGAGGGGACATACCTACAATGAGCAGTTCTTC.

The chain combines TRBV7-9 with TRBJ1-4; D is perhaps TRBD1 (5 bases). The CDR3 spans 14 residues. In germline, CDR1 is SEHNR, CDR2 FQNEAQ (reference sequence). V was cut by 5 bases and J by 6 bases, with 13 bases left in between. Written as DNA, the CDR3 is TGTGCCAGCAGCCCGAGGGGCGAGGATGAAAAACTGTTTTTT. Translating gives CASSPRGEDEKLFF.

This clone was picked up one time. The genes are TRBV7-3 and TRBJ2-2; possible D gene TRBD1, 6 bases. The CDR3 is 16 amino acids. Germline V gives CDR1 SGHTA, CDR2 FQGTGA. The V end lost 0 bases, the J end lost 3 bases, and 11 bases lay between the germline ends. CDR3 in DNA: TGTGCCAGCAGCTTAACCGGCAGGGGTGACACCGGGGAGCTGTTTTTT. Its protein product is CASSLTGRGDTGELFF. Using reference TRBV7-3 and TRBJ2-2 for the parts outside the CDR3, the full variable domain is GAGVSQTPSNKVTEKGKYVELRCDPISGHTALYWYRQSLGQGPEFLIYFQGTGAADDSGLPNDRFFAVRPEGSVSTLKIQRTERGDSAVYLCASSLTGRGDTGELFFGEGSRLTVL.

Notes on this clone: The junction departs from the called germline gene at one end, perhaps through a read error. The chain couples TRBV7-2 to TRBJ2-1, with 9 bases identical to TRBD1. The CDR3 totals 16 residues. Looked up from germline, CDR1 is SGHTA and CDR2 is FQGNSA. The CDR3 region has the DNA TGTGCCAGCAGCCCCCCAGGACAGGGGAGAGGGAGTGAGCGCATCTTC. Amino acid sequence: CASSPPGQGRGSERIF.

In this sample, this clone turned up a few times. V is TRBV18 and J is TRBJ2-7, with a tentative D call TRBD1 (5 bases). The germline V and J ends were trimmed by 3 bases and 6 bases, with 12 bases remaining between them. This CDR3 has 13 residues. CDR1 KGHSH and CDR2 LQKENI come from the germline V gene. CDR3 nucleotides: TGTGCCAGCTCACCTAGGGGTTACGGCGAGCAGTACTTC. The encoded protein is CASSPRGYGEQYF.

The chain has TRBV28 and TRBJ2-7; 8 bases line up with TRBD2. The CDR3 runs to 16 residues. Germline V gene lookup returns CDR1 MDHEN and CDR2 SYDVKM. The V and J ends lost 7 bases and 2 bases, in that order; junction bases with no gene match: 13. In DNA form, the CDR3 reads TGTGCCAGCATCCCCAGTTTAGCGGGACGCACCTACGAGCAGTACTTC. As protein: CASIPSLAGRTYEQYF.

The CDR3 is CASSLLSTDTQYF. CDR3 DNA: TGTGCCAGCTCACTCCTCAGCACAGATACGCAGTATTTT. The chain combines TRBV18 with TRBJ2-3; D is undetermined. CDR3 length: 13 amino acids. Germline lookup yields CDR1 KGHSH and CDR2 LQKENI. The V and J ends lost 4 bases and 0 bases respectively, with 5 bases between them.

This clone has only a few counts. J is TRBJ1-6 and V is TRBV5-1, with D perhaps TRBD1 (5 bases). The CDR3 loop spans 14 amino acids. The germline CDR1 and CDR2 sequences are SGHRS and YFSETQ. V was pared by 4 bases and J by 6 bases, with 11 bases between. CDR3 nucleotide sequence: TGCGCCAGCAGCGAGCAGGGACCTAATTCACCCCTCCACTTT. Its protein is CASSEQGPNSPLHF.

CDR3 coding DNA: TGTGCCAGCAGGGCGACTAGCGGGAGTTCCTACGAGCAGTACTTC. It yields the protein CASRATSGSSYEQYF. This chain uses TRBV6-5 with TRBJ2-7, with 12 bases identical to TRBD2. This CDR3 contains 15 residues. Germline assignment: CDR1 MNHEY and CDR2 SVGAGI. V was pared by 6 bases and J by 1 base, with 4 bases of the junction left unmatched.

The CDR3 loop is CASSRGTGVSNQPQHF. In nucleotides, the CDR3 is TGTGCCAGCAGCAGGGGGACGGGGGTTAGCAATCAGCCCCAGCATTTT. The V gene is TRBV5-8, the J gene TRBJ1-5; a possible D gene is TRBD1 (6 bases). V dropped 4 bases and J dropped 0 bases, with 14 bases sitting between them. CDR3 length: 16 residues. Germline-derived CDR1 and CDR2 are SGHTS and YDEGEE.

The table lists this clone with a few counts. The genes are TRBV28 and TRBJ2-4, with TRBD2 matching over 14 bases. V lost 5 bases to trimming and J lost 1 base; unmatched junction nucleotides: 7. The CDR3 covers 18 residues. Germline CDR1 reads MDHEN; CDR2 reads SYDVKM. The CDR3 loop is CASSIPGLAGEAKNIQYF. The CDR3 DNA is TGTGCCAGCAGTATACCGGGACTAGCGGGAGAGGCCAAAAACATTCAGTACTTC.

CDR3 region: CASSEATQVNEKLFF. CDR3 nucleotides: TGTGCCAGCAGTGAAGCGACCCAGGTTAATGAAAAACTGTTTTTT. This chain links TRBV6-1 with TRBJ1-4; unclear D gene. This CDR3 region has 15 residues. Germline-derived CDR1 and CDR2 are MNHNS and SASEGT. Trimming shortened V by 0 bases and J by 4 bases, and 9 bases separated the two germline ends.

The V gene is TRBV21-1, the J gene TRBJ1-3; the tabulated D call, TRBD1, remains unverified against the DNA. TRBV21-1 is shown as a pseudogene. This CDR3 has 13 amino acids. CDR3 amino acids: CASSKTGVHTIYF. The CDR3 region has the DNA TGTGCCAGCAGCAAAACAGGGGTACACACCATATATTTT.

The genes are TRBV7-8 and TRBJ2-5; TRBD2 is a possible D gene (6 bases). The germline CDR1 and CDR2 sequences are SGHVS and FQNEAQ. This CDR3 region has 18 residues. Trimming took 4 bases from V and 4 from J, leaving 25 bases between them. CDR3 region: CASSSIRRSYTGVETQYF. The CDR3 coding sequence is TGTGCCAGCAGCTCGATCCGCAGGTCTTATACGGGGGTAGAGACCCAGTACTTC.

The chain recombines TRBV6-2 or TRBV6-3 with TRBJ2-7; 13 nucleotides align to TRBD2. J was trimmed by 7 bases and V by 4 bases; bases with no gene match: 10. Per germline, CDR1 MNHEY and CDR2 SVGEGT. This CDR3 is built from 16 residues. The CDR3 loop is CASSSPTTSGRGEQYF. The CDR3 DNA reads TGTGCCAGCAGTTCCCCCACCACTAGCGGGAGGGGTGAGCAGTACTTC.

The chain is built from TRBV12-3 or TRBV12-4 and TRBJ2-2, with unresolved D. Trimming cost V 0 bases and J 6 bases, with 5 bases left between them. The CDR3 is 13 amino acids. The CDR3 region has the DNA TGTGCCAGCAGTTTAGCAGGGCCCGGGGAGCTGTTTTTT. Amino acids: CASSLAGPGELFF.

The rearrangement joins TRBV6-2 or TRBV6-3 to TRBJ2-1; D ambiguous. The V gene lost 5 bases and the J gene lost 5 bases, with 10 bases spanning the gap. Germline V gives CDR1 MNHEY, CDR2 SVGEGT. This CDR3 spans 13 amino acids. CDR3 amino acids: CASSPTRDNEQFF. Written as DNA, the CDR3 is TGTGCCAGCAGTCCCACACGGGACAATGAGCAGTTCTTC.

The V and J genes are TRBV5-1 and TRBJ2-5; tentative D call: TRBD1 (5 bases). Looked up from germline, CDR1 is SGHRS and CDR2 is YFSETQ. CDR3 length equals 12 residues. Deletions cut 4 bases from V and 1 base from J, with 5 bases between. CDR3 protein: CASSRGQETQYF. The CDR3 nucleotides are TGCGCCAGCAGCAGGGGCCAAGAGACCCAGTACTTC.

The CDR3 nucleotides read TGTGCCAGCAGCTTAGATCTAGGGACGGGCACAGATACGCAGTATTTT. This gives the protein CASSLDLGTGTDTQYF. The chain carries TRBV11-2 and TRBJ2-3; D may correspond to TRBD1 or TRBD2 (5 bases each). Germline V gene sequence: CDR1 SGHAT, CDR2 FQNNGV. V was shortened by 0 bases and J by 1 base, with 11 bases between the two germline ends. There are 16 residues in the CDR3.